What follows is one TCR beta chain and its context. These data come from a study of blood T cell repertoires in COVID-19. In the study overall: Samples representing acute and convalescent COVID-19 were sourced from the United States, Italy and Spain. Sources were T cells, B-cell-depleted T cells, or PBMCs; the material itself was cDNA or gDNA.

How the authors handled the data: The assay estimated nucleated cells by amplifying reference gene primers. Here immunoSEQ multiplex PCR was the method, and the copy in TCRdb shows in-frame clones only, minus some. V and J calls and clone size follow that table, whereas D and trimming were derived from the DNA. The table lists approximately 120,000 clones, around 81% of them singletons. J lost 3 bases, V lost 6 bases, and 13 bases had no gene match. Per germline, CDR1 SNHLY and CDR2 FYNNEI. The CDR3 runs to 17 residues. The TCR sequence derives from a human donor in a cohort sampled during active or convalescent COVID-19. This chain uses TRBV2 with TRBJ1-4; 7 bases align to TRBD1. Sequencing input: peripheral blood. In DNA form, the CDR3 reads TGTGCCAGCAGCTATCTCACAGGGGTCGGGTCTAATGAAAAACTGTTTTTT. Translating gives CASSYLTGVGSNEKLFF.